This TCR beta chain appears in the sequencing data of a study of blood T cell repertoires in COVID-19. Study at large: Whether acute or convalescent, the COVID-19 samples came from the United States, Italy and Spain. From T cells, B-cell-depleted T cells, or PBMCs came the material, which was cDNA or gDNA.

CDR3 length equals 14 residues. The V end lost 5 bases, the J end lost 2 bases, and 12 bases lay between the germline ends. Germline CDR1 LGHDT, CDR2 YNNKEL (reference sequence). As processed by the authors: Reference gene primers were amplified, and this amplification served to estimate nucleated cell counts. Some clones are missing from TCRdb's copy, which holds only in-frame ones; the method was immunoSEQ multiplex PCR. V and J calls and clone size are as listed in that table; D and trimming were resolved from the DNA. This table holds around 120,000 clones, under 80% found once. The receptor's source is a man between 65 and 79 years old with acute or convalescent COVID-19. Input material: peripheral blood. The genes are TRBV3-1 (or the pseudogene TRBV3-2) and TRBJ1-1; perhaps TRBD1 as D (6 bases). The CDR3 loop is CASSSGTSNTEAFF. The CDR3 nucleotides are TGTGCCAGCAGCTCCGGGACATCAAACACTGAAGCTTTCTTT.